These 15 T cell receptor beta chains were all obtained from the same sample, sequenced in a study of cytomegalovirus exposure and HLA in healthy donors. Both 60 Vbeta primers and 13 Jbeta primers went into the PCR. Sequencing used immunoSEQ multiplex PCR; TCRdb keeps in-frame clones, though not all of them. The sample has tens of thousands of clones, roughly 86% seen once. Sequencing was carried out using PBMCs. The source is a man aged 25 to 45 in good health and CMV-seropositive.

The V and J genes are TRBV9 and TRBJ2-7; 12 bases fit TRBD2. The V gene end was trimmed by 4 bases and the J gene end by 0 bases; junction bases not matched to a gene: 14. The germline CDR1 and CDR2 sequences are SGDLS and YYNGEE. The CDR3 contains 19 residues. The DNA of the CDR3 is TGTGCCAGCAGCCTAGGGAGGGGGCTAGCGGGAGGGAACTCCTACGAGCAGTACTTC. Amino acid sequence: CASSLGRGLAGGNSYEQYF. Based on the CDR3 plus reference TRBV9 and TRBJ2-7, the full variable domain is DSGVTQTPKHLITATGQRVTLRCSPRSGDLSVYWYQQSLDQGLQFLIQYYNGEERAKGNILERFSAQQFPDLHSELNLSSLELGDSALYFCASSLGRGLAGGNSYEQYFGPGTRLTVT.

This chain uses TRBV5-4 with TRBJ2-7; 9 bases match TRBD1. The CDR3 totals 15 residues. In germline, CDR1 is SGHNT, CDR2 YYREEE (reference sequence). Germline trimming cut 3 bases from V and 2 bases from J; bases unmatched to any gene: 6. CDR3: CASSSRRQGAYEQYF. The CDR3 DNA reads TGTGCCAGCAGCTCGCGGAGACAGGGGGCCTACGAGCAGTACTTC.

The V gene is TRBV4-2, the J gene TRBJ2-1; TRBD2 agrees at 10 bases. Per germline, CDR1 LGHNA and CDR2 YNFKEQ. The CDR3 is 17 amino acids. Trimming removed 0 bases from V and 3 bases from J; junction bases left unmatched: 5. The CDR3 DNA reads as TGTGCCAGCAGCCAAGACCGCACTAGCGGGAACTACAATGAGCAGTTCTTC. Amino acid sequence: CASSQDRTSGNYNEQFF.

The chain links TRBV7-6 to TRBJ2-1; TRBD1 aligns across 8 bases. Germline loops: CDR1 SGHVS, CDR2 FNYEAQ. The ends lost 4 bases at V and 6 bases at J; junction bases unmatched: 11. The CDR3 loop spans 16 amino acids. The CDR3 is CASSYTGTGAVNEQFF. In DNA form, the CDR3 reads TGTGCCAGCAGCTATACGGGGACAGGCGCCGTCAATGAGCAGTTCTTC.

The chain couples TRBV12-5 to TRBJ2-1; TRBD2 matches at 7 bases. The CDR3 covers 18 residues. J gave up 2 bases and V 0 bases, and 10 bases lay outside the gene matches. Germline CDR1 reads LGHNT; CDR2 reads FRNRAP. CDR3 residues: CASGLVLVAGEAYNEQFF. The DNA for the CDR3 is TGTGCTAGTGGTTTGGTACTGGTCGCGGGAGAGGCCTACAATGAGCAGTTCTTC.

The chain combines TRBV15 with TRBJ2-1, with unresolved D. The V gene lost 5 bases and the J gene lost 10 bases, with 9 bases spanning the gap. This CDR3 has 11 amino acids. Germline values: CDR1 LNHNV, CDR2 YYDKDF (reference sequence). The CDR3 DNA reads TGTGCCACCAGCGTGACACGGGAGCAGTTCTTC. This codes for CATSVTREQFF. Full variable domain (missing parts from reference TRBV15 and TRBJ2-1): DAMVIQNPRYQVTQFGKPVTLSCSQTLNHNVMYWYQQKSSQAPKLLFHYYDKDFNNEADTPDNFQSRRPNTSFCFLDIRSPGLGDTAMYLCATSVTREQFFGPGTRLTVL.

J is TRBJ2-5 and V is TRBV7-8; tentative D call: TRBD1 (5 bases). CDR3 size: 14 residues. Between the trimmed V and J ends, which lost 2 bases and 2 bases, there was a span of 9 bases. CDR1 is SGHVS, CDR2 FQNEAQ, per germline. CDR3 amino acids: CASSLWGLQETQYF. The CDR3 region has the DNA TGTGCCAGCAGCTTATGGGGCCTTCAAGAGACCCAGTACTTC. Filled out from reference TRBV7-8 and TRBJ2-5, the complete variable domain reads GAGVSQSPRYKVAKRGQDVALRCDPISGHVSLFWYQQALGQGPEFLTYFQNEAQLDKSGLPSDRFFAERPEGSVSTLKIQRTQQEDSAVYLCASSLWGLQETQYFGPGTRLLVL.

The genes are TRBV11-2 and TRBJ2-1, with D unclear. This CDR3 has 15 amino acids. Germline lookup yields CDR1 SGHAT and CDR2 FQNNGV. The ends were cut back, 1 base at V and 4 bases at J, with 11 bases in the middle. The CDR3 sequence: CASSLVSFQYNEQFF. The DNA for the CDR3 is TGTGCCAGCAGCTTAGTCTCGTTCCAGTACAATGAGCAGTTCTTC. Complete variable domain (other parts from reference TRBV11-2 and TRBJ2-1): EAGVAQSPRYKIIEKRQSVAFWCNPISGHATLYWYQQILGQGPKLLIQFQNNGVVDDSQLPKDRFSAERLKGVDSTLKIQPAKLEDSAVYLCASSLVSFQYNEQFFGPGTRLTVL.

As for this clone: At one of its ends the junction is not consistent with the germline gene, which may arise from a read error. In the same sample, other DNA sequences code for this CDR3. The chain is built from TRBV5-4 and TRBJ1-5, with no clear D. CDR1 is SGHNT, CDR2 YYREEE, per germline (reference sequence). The CDR3 is 13 residues long. CDR3 in DNA: TGCGCCAGCAGCTTGGATCCGAATCAGCCCCAGCATTTT. Translated: CASSLDPNQPQHF.

The chain couples TRBV2 to TRBJ2-1, with 8 bases aligning to TRBD2. Germline CDR1 reads SNHLY; CDR2 reads FYNNEI. J gave up 4 bases and V 6 bases, and 11 bases lay outside the gene matches. CDR3 size: 16 residues. The CDR3 DNA reads as TGTGCCAGCAGGACGGGCACTAGCGGATCATACAATGAGCAGTTCTTC. Translating gives CASRTGTSGSYNEQFF.

CDR3 loop: CASSPSVGGRRTVEQYF. CDR3 sequence (DNA): TGTGCCAGCAGCCCCTCGGTGGGGGGACGCAGGACTGTGGAGCAGTACTTC. The chain couples TRBV5-4 to TRBJ2-7, with D perhaps matching TRBD2 (6 bases). This CDR3 is 17 amino acids long. The germline CDR1 and CDR2 sequences are SGHNT and YYREEE (reference sequence). V was cut by 4 bases and J by 7 bases, with 27 bases left in between.

The sample holds one count of this clone. The chain couples TRBV30 to TRBJ2-5; D is ambiguous. The V end lost 0 bases, the J end lost 4 bases, and 18 bases lay between the germline ends. Germline V gene data show CDR1 as GTSNPN and CDR2 as SVGIG (reference sequence). The CDR3 spans 16 residues. The CDR3 DNA follows: TGTGCCTGGAGTGTACACTGGCAGGCCTGGGTAGAGACCCAGTACTTC. Translating it yields CAWSVHWQAWVETQYF.

J is TRBJ1-5 and V is TRBV6-5, with 8 bases identical to TRBD1. The CDR3 spans 16 residues. Trimming removed 2 bases from V and 1 base from J; junction bases left unmatched: 4. Germline V gives CDR1 MNHEY, CDR2 SVGAGI. CDR3 nucleotide sequence: TGTGCCAGCAGTTACGGTGACAGGGGCAGCAATCAGCCCCAGCATTTT. It is translated as CASSYGDRGSNQPQHF.

The chain combines TRBV6-6 with TRBJ2-1, with 7 bases matching TRBD2. After removal of 2 bases from V and 10 bases from J, the junction contained 14 bases not matched to a gene. Germline V lookup: CDR1 MNHNY, CDR2 SVGAGI (reference sequence). The CDR3 runs 16 residues. The CDR3 region has the DNA TGTGCCAGCAGTTACCGTAGCGGGCGAACCCAAAGGGAGCAGTTCTTC. Amino acid sequence: CASSYRSGRTQREQFF.

V is TRBV28 and J is TRBJ1-1, with 7 bases fitting TRBD1. V was clipped by 2 bases and J by 9 bases; unmatched bases: 6. CDR3 length equals 13 residues. The V gene's germline CDR1 is MDHEN and CDR2 SYDVKM. The CDR3 DNA is TGTGCCAGCAGTTTACCGGGACAGACGAAAGCTTTCTTT. The encoded protein is CASSLPGQTKAFF.